This TCR beta chain originates from a study of cytomegalovirus exposure and HLA in healthy donors. The study, taken as a whole, reports: The classifier reportedly diagnosed cytomegalovirus status with high specificity and sensitivity. Cytomegalovirus-associated TCR beta chains were listed, numbering more than 150. Rarity marked most TCR sequences, yet some public TCRs occurred in many donors. For TCR beta chains, V- and J-gene trimming was later linked to a missense DCLRE1C variant.

PCR used 60 Vbeta primers and 13 Jbeta primers. Assay used: immunoSEQ multiplex PCR; TCRdb lists only in-frame clones, some missing. The sample has approximately 70,000 clones, about two thirds seen once; the top ten hold over 10%. Concerning this clone itself: Its specificity is unknown.

The material sequenced was PBMCs. The receptor was isolated from a woman aged 40 to 50 in good health and CMV-seropositive.

CDR3 DNA sequence: TGTGCCAGCAGCATCAGACAGGCATACGAGCAGTACTTC. Translated: CASSIRQAYEQYF. V and J are TRBV7-8 and TRBJ2-7; maybe TRBD1 (6 bases). The V gene lost 5 bases and the J gene lost 4 bases, with 12 bases spanning the gap. Germline CDR1 and CDR2: SGHVS and FQNEAQ. CDR3 length: 13 residues. Based on the CDR3 plus reference TRBV7-8 and TRBJ2-7, the full variable domain is GAGVSQSPRYKVAKRGQDVALRCDPISGHVSLFWYQQALGQGPEFLTYFQNEAQLDKSGLPSDRFFAERPEGSVSTLKIQRTQQEDSAVYLCASSIRQAYEQYFGPGTRLTVT.